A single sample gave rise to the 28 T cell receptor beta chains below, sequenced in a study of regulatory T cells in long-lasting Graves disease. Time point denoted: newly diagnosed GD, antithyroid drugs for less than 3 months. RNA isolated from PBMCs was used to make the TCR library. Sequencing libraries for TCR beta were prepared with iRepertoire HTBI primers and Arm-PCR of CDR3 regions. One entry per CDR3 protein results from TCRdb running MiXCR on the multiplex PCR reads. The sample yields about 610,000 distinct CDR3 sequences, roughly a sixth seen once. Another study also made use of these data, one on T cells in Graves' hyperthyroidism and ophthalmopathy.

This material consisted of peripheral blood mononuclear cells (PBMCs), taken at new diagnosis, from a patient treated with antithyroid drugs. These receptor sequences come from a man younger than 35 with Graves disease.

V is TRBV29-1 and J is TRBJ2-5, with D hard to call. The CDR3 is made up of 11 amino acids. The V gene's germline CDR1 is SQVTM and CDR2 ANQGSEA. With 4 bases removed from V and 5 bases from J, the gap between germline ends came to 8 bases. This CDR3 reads CSVVRAETQYF. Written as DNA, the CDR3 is TGCAGCGTTGTACGGGCGGAGACCCAGTACTTC.

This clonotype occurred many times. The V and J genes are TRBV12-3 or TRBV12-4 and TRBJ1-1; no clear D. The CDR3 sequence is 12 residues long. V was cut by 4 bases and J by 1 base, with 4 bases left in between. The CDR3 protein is CASSSGNTEAFF. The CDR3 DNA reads TGTGCCAGCAGTTCGGGGAACACTGAAGCTTTCTTT.

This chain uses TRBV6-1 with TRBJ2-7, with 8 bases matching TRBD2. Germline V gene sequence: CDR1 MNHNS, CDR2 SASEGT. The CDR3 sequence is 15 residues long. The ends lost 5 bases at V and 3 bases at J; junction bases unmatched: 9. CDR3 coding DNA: TGTGCCAGCAGTCCCCTCGGGGGGGGAGGCTACGAGCAGTACTTC. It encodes CASSPLGGGGYEQYF.

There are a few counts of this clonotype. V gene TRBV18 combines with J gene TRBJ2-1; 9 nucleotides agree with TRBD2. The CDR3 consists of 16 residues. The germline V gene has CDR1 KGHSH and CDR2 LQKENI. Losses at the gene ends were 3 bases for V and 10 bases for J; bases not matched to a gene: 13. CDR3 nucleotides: TGTGCCAGCTCACCCTCGGTTGGCGGGAGGGGGACGGAGCAGTTCTTC. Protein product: CASSPSVGGRGTEQFF.

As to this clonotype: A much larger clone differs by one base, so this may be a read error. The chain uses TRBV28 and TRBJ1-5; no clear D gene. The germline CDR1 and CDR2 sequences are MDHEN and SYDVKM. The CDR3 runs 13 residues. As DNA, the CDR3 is TGTGCCAGCAGGATCGGGCCGCATCAGGCCCAGCATTTT. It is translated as CASRIGPHQAQHF. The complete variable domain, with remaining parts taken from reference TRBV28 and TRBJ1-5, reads DVKVTQSSRYLVKRTGEKVFLECVQDMDHENMFWYRQDPGLGLRLIYFSYDVKMKEKGDIPEGYSVSREKKERFSLILESASTNQTSMYLCASRIGPHQAQHFGDGTRLSIL.

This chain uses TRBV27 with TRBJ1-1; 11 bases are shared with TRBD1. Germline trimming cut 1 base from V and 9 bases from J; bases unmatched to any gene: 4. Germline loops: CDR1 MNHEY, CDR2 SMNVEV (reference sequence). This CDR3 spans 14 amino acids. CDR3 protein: CASSLLGQGAKAFF. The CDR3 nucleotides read TGTGCCAGCAGTTTATTAGGACAGGGGGCGAAAGCTTTCTTT.

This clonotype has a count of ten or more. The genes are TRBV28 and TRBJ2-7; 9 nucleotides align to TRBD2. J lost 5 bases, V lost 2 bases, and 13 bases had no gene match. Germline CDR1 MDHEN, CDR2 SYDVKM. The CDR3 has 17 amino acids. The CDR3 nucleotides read TGTGCCAGCAGTTTACCCGGACGGTCTAGCGGGACTCACGAGCAGTACTTC. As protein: CASSLPGRSSGTHEQYF.

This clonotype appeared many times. Here the CDR3 reads CASTMVQGTGELFF. CDR3 DNA sequence: TGTGCCAGCACCATGGTACAGGGAACCGGGGAGCTGTTTTTT. The rearrangement links TRBV6-1 to TRBJ2-2; D possibly corresponds to TRBD1 (6 bases). This CDR3 spans 14 amino acids. Germline V CDR1 and CDR2: MNHNS, SASEGT. Deletions cut 7 bases from V and 5 bases from J, with 14 bases between.

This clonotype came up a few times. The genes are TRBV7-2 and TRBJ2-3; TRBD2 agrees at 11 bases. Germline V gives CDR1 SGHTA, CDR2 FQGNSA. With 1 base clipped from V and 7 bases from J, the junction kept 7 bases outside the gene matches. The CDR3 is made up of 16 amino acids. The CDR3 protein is CASSLGLAGGVNTQYF. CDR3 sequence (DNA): TGTGCCAGCAGCTTAGGATTAGCGGGAGGGGTGAATACGCAGTATTTT.

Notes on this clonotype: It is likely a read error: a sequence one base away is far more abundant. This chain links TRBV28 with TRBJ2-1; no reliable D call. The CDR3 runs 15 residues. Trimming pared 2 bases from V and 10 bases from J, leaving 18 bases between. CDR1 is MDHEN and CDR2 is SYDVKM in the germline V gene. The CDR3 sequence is CASSLVDAQPYEQFF. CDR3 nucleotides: TGTGCCAGCAGTTTAGTCGACGCCCAACCCTACGAGCAGTTCTTC.

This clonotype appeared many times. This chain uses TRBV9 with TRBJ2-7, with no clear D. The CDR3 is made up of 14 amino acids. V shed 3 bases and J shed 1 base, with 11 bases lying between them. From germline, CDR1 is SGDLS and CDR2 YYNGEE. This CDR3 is CASSGGSRSYEQYF. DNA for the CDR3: TGTGCCAGCAGCGGTGGTAGCCGTTCCTACGAGCAGTACTTC. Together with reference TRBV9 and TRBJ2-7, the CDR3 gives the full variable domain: DSGVTQTPKHLITATGQRVTLRCSPRSGDLSVYWYQQSLDQGLQFLIQYYNGEERAKGNILERFSAQQFPDLHSELNLSSLELGDSALYFCASSGGSRSYEQYFGPGTRLTVT.

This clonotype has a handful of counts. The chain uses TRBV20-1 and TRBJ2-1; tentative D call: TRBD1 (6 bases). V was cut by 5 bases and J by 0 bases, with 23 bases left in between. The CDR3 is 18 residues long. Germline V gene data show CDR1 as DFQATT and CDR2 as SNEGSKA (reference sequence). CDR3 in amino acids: CSADMDSLPSSSYNEQFF. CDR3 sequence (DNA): TGCAGTGCTGATATGGACAGTCTCCCCTCGAGCTCCTACAATGAGCAGTTCTTC.

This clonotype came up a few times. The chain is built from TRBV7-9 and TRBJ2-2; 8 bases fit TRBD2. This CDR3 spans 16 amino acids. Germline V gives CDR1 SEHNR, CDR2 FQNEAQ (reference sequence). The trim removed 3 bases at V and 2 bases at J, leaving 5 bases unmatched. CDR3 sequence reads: CASSLAGGENTGELFF. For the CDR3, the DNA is TGTGCCAGCAGCTTGGCGGGGGGTGAAAACACCGGGGAGCTGTTTTTT.

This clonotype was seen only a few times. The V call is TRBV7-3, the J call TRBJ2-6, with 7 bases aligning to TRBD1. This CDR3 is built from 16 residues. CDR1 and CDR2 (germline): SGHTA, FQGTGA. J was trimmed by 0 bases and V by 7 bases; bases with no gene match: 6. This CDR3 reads CASNTGVYSGANVLTF. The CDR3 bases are TGTGCCAGCAACACAGGGGTGTACTCTGGGGCCAACGTCCTGACTTTC.

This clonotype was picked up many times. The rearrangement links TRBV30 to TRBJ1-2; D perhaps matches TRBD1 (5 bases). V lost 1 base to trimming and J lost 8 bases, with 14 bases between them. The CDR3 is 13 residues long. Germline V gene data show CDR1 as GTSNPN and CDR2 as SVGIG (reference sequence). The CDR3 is CAWSERGMGGYTF. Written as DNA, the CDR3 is TGTGCCTGGAGTGAGAGGGGCATGGGAGGCTACACCTTC.

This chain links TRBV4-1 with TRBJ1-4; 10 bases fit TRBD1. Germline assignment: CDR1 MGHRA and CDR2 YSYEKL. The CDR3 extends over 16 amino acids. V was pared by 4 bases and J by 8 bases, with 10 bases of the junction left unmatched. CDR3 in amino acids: CASSPIDRGRREKLFF. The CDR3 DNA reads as TGCGCCAGCAGCCCCATCGACAGGGGGCGGCGAGAAAAACTGTTTTTT.

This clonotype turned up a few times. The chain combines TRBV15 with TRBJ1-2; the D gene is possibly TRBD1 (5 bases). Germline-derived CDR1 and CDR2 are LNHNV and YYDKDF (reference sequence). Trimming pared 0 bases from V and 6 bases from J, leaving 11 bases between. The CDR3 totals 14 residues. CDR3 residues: CATSREDGADGYTF. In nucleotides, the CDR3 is TGTGCCACCAGCAGAGAAGACGGGGCGGATGGCTACACCTTC.

CDR3 bases: TGCAGTGCTAGGTCCAGGGAAGAACAGCCCCAGCATTTT. Translated: CSARSREEQPQHF. This chain joins TRBV20-1 and TRBJ1-5; a possible D gene is TRBD1 (5 bases). The CDR3 spans 13 residues. V shed 3 bases and J shed 7 bases, with 13 bases lying between them. In germline, CDR1 is DFQATT, CDR2 SNEGSKA (reference sequence).

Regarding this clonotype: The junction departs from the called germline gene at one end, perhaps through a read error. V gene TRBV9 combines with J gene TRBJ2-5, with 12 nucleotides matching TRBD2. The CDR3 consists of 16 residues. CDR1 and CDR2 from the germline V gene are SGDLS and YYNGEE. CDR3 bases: TGTGCCAGCAGCGTTAGGACTAGCGGGGCCCAAGATACCCAGTACTTC. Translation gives CASSVRTSGAQDTQYF.

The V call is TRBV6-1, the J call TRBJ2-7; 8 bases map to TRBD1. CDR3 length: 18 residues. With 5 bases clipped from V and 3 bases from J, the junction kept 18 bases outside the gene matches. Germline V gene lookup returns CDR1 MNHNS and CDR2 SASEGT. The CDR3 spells CASSRLTGVAGELYEQYF. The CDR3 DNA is TGTGCCAGCAGTCGACTGACAGGGGTCGCCGGGGAGCTCTACGAGCAGTACTTC.

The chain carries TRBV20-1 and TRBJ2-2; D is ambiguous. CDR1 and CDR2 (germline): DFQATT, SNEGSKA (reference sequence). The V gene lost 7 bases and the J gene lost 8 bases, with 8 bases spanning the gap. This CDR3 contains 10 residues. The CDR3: CSERRGELFF. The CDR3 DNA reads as TGCAGTGAACGTCGTGGGGAGCTGTTTTTT.

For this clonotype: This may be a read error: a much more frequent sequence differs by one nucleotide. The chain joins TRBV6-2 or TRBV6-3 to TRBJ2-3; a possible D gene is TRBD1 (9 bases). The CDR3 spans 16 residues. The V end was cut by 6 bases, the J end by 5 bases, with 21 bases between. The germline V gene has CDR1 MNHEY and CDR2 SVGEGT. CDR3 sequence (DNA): TGTGCCAGCAGCCACAGGGGGCGGGAGGTAGGAGATACGCAGTATTTT. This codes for CASSHRGREVGDTQYF.

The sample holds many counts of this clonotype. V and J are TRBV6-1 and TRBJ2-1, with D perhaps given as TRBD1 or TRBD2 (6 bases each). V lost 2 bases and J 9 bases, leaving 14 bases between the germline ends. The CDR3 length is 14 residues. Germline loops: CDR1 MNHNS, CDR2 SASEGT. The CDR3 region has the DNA TGTGCCAGCAGTGAATTAGGGTGGGGGGCTGAGCAGTTCTTC. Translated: CASSELGWGAEQFF.

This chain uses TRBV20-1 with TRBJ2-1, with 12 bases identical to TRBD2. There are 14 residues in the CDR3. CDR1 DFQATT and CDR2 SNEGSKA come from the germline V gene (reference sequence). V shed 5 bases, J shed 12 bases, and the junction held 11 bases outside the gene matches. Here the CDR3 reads CSAGLAGTSGLQFF. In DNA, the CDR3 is TGCAGTGCTGGACTAGCGGGGACCAGCGGGTTGCAGTTCTTC.

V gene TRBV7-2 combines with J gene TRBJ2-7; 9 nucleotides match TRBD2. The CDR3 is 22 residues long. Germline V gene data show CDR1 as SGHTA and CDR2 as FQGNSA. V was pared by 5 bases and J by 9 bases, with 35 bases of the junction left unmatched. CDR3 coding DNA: TGTGCCAGCAGCCCCGCTCCCCGCTTCTCTAAAGAAGGGCGGGAGGGGGTGCGGGTGCAGTACTTC. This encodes CASSPAPRFSKEGREGVRVQYF.

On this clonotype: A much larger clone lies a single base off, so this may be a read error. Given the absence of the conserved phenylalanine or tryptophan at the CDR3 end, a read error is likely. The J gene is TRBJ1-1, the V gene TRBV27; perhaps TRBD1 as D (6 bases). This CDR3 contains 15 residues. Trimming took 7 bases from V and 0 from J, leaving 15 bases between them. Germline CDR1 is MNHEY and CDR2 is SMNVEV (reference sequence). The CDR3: CASTLRGGVNTEAFL. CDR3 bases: TGTGCCAGCACCCTCAGGGGCGGGGTGAACACTGAAGCTTTCCTT.

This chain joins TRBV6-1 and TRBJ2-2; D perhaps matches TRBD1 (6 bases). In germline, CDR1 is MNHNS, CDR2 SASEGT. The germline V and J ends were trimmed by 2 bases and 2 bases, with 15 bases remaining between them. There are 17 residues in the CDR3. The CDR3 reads CASSENAQGANTGELFF. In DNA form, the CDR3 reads TGTGCCAGCAGTGAAAATGCACAGGGAGCAAACACCGGGGAGCTGTTTTTT.

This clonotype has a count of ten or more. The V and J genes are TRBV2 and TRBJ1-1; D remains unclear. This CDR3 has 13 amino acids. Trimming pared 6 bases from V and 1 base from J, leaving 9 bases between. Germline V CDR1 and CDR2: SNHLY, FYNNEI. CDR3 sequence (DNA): TGTGCCAGCAGCAGCGATGGGAACACTGAAGCTTTCTTT. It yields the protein CASSSDGNTEAFF.